Sequencing of this T cell receptor beta chain was carried out in a study of cytomegalovirus exposure and HLA in healthy donors. PCR amplification relied on 60 Vbeta primers (plus 13 Jbeta primers). The data were produced by immunoSEQ multiplex PCR, yet TCRdb's version contains in-frame clones alone and is incomplete. In the table there are approximately 190,000 clones, over 65% of which are singletons. To note about this clone: Antigen: not known.

Germline CDR1 is SGHKS and CDR2 is YYEKEE (reference sequence). The ends were cut back, 3 bases at V and 7 bases at J, with 13 bases in the middle. This CDR3 has 14 residues. The study, taken as a whole, reports: The investigators catalogued 150 to 200 TCR beta chains as cytomegalovirus-associated.

The specimen was PBMCs. The chain joins TRBV5-5 to TRBJ1-4, with D possibly TRBD1 on 5 matching bases. The clonotype originates from a woman in her 50s in good health and CMV-seropositive. The DNA for the CDR3 is TGTGCCAGCAGCTCCGGCATGGGGGGTGAAAAACTGTTTTTT. The encoded protein is CASSSGMGGEKLFF.